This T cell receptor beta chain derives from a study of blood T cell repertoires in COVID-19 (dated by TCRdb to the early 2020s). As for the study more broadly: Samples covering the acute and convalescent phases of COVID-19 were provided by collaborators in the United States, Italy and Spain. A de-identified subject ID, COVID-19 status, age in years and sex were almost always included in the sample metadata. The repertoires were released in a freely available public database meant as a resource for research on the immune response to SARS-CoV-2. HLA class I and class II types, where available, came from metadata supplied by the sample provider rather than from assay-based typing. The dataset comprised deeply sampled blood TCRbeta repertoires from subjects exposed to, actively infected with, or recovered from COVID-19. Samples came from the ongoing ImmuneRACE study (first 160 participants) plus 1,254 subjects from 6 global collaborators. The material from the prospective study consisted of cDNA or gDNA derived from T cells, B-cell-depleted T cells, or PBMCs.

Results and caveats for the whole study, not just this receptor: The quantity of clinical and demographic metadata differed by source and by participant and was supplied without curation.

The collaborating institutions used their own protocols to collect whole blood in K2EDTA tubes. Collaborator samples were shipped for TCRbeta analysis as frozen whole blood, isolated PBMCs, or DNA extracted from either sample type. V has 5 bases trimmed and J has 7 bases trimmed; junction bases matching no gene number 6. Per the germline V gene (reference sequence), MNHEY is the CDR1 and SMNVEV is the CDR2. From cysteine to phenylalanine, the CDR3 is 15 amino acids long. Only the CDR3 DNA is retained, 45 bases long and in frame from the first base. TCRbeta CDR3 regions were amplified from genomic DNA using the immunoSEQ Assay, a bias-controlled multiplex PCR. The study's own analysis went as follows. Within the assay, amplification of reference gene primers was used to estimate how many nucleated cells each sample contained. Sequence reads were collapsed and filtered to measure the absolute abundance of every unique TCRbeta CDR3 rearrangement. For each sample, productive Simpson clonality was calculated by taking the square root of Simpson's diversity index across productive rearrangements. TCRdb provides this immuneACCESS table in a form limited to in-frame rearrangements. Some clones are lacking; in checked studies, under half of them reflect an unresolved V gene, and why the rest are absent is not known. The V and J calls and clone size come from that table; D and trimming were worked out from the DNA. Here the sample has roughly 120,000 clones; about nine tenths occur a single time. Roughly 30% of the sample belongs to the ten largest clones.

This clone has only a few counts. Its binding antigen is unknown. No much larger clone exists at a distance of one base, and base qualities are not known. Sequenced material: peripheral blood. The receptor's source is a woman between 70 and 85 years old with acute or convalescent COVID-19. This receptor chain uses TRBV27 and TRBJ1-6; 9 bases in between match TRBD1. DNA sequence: TGTGCCAGCAGTCGATGGACAGGGGAAAATTCACCCCTCCACTTT. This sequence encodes CASSRWTGENSPLHF.